These T cell receptor beta chains were read from a single sample in a study of cytomegalovirus exposure and HLA in healthy donors. Data came from immunoSEQ multiplex PCR; TCRdb stores just in-frame clones and leaves some out. The table lists 150,000 or so clones, 85% to 90% of them singletons, with 3.3% in the top ten. Sequenced input: PBMCs. Every receptor here comes from a young woman in good health and CMV-seropositive. Each CDR3 is given with its conserved first and last residue. The D gene is left open where the match is weak. The listing skips clone size in some rows; elsewhere it reads once, few, many or a size class.

clone size: -
V gene: TRBV2
D gene: TRBD2
J gene: TRBJ2-1
CDR3 protein: CASRGLAGGPVNNEQFF

clone size: -
V gene: TRBV19
D gene: TRBD2
J gene: TRBJ2-5
CDR3 protein: CASSGAGVWGETQYF

clone size: few
V gene: TRBV7-9
D gene: -
J gene: TRBJ1-4
CDR3 protein: CASSLGQANEKLFF

clone size: once
V gene: TRBV9
D gene: TRBD2
J gene: TRBJ2-3
CDR3 protein: CASSVYETSGGDTQYF

clone size: -
V gene: TRBV5-6
D gene: TRBD2
J gene: TRBJ2-5
CDR3 protein: CASSRRLAGLKQETQYF

clone size: -
V gene: TRBV29-1
D gene: -
J gene: TRBJ2-6
CDR3 protein: CSAGSSGANVLTF

clone size: -
V gene: TRBV4-2
D gene: -
J gene: TRBJ1-1
CDR3 protein: CASSQAGTMNTEAFF

clone size: once
V gene: TRBV29-1
D gene: -
J gene: TRBJ2-1
CDR3 protein: CSADLTGYNEQFF

clone size: -
V gene: TRBV2
D gene: -
J gene: TRBJ2-5
CDR3 protein: CATEGHLYQETQYF

clone size: few
V gene: TRBV19
D gene: -
J gene: TRBJ1-5
CDR3 protein: CASSPYSNQPQHF

clone size: -
V gene: TRBV30
D gene: -
J gene: TRBJ1-2
CDR3 protein: CAWSDSYGYTF

clone size: few
V gene: TRBV6-4
D gene: -
J gene: TRBJ2-3
CDR3 protein: CASSDSGPTDTQYF

clone size: -
V gene: TRBV6-5
D gene: TRBD2
J gene: TRBJ2-7
CDR3 protein: CASSLAGSKYYEQYF

clone size: -
V gene: TRBV30
D gene: -
J gene: TRBJ1-5
CDR3 protein: CAWSEDSSNQPQHF

clone size: -
V gene: TRBV6-1
D gene: -
J gene: TRBJ1-2
CDR3 protein: CASSAASGGSGYTF

clone size: -
V gene: TRBV2
D gene: TRBD1
J gene: TRBJ2-7
CDR3 protein: CASKEQGLSYEQYF

clone size: -
V gene: TRBV2
D gene: TRBD1
J gene: TRBJ1-2
CDR3 protein: CASSIGTGGNYGYTF

clone size: -
V gene: TRBV10-3
D gene: -
J gene: TRBJ1-5
CDR3 protein: CAISDGSNQPQHF

clone size: -
V gene: TRBV5-8
D gene: TRBD2
J gene: TRBJ2-7
CDR3 protein: CASSASVGRVSYEQYF

clone size: -
V gene: TRBV11-3
D gene: TRBD2
J gene: TRBJ2-1
CDR3 protein: CASSLDLLAGPVGEQFF

clone size: -
V gene: TRBV6-5
D gene: TRBD1
J gene: TRBJ1-5
CDR3 protein: CASRTGQGNQPQHF

clone size: once
V gene: TRBV21-1
D gene: -
J gene: TRBJ1-1
CDR3 protein: CASSKTGTVTEAFF